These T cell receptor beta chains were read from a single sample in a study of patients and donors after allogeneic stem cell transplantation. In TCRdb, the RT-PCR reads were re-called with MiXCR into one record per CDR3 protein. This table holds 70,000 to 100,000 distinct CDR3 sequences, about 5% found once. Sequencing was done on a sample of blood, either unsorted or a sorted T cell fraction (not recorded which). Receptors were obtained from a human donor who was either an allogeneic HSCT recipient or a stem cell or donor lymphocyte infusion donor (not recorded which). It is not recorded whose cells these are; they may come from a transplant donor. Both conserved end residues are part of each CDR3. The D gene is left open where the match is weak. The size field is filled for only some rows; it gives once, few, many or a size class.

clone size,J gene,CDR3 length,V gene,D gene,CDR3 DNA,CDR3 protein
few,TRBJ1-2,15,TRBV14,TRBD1,TGTGCCAGCAGCCAAGATACGCGGACAGGGGTTGGCTACACCTTC,CASSQDTRTGVGYTF
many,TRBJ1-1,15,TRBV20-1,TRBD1,TGCAGTGCTCATGAACTAGGACAGGGGAGTAGTGAAGCTTTCTTT,CSAHELGQGSSEAFF
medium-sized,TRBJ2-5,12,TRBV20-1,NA,TGCAGTGCTCCGACTGGGGCGGAGACCCAGTACTTC,CSAPTGAETQYF
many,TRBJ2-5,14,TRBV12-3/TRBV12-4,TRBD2,TGTGCCACATCTACTCTAGCGGGAGGGGAGACCCAGTACTTC,CATSTLAGGETQYF
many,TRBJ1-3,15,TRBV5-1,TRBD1,TGCGCCAGCAGCTACGGGACAGCCTCTGGAAACACCATATATTTT,CASSYGTASGNTIYF
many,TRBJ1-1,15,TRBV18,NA,TGTGCCAGCTCACCTGTCGGCTGGACCGTTACTGAAGCTTTCTTT,CASSPVGWTVTEAFF
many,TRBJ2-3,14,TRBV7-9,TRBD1,TGTGCCAGCAGCCCGGGACAGTCCTCAGATACGCAGTATTTT,CASSPGQSSDTQYF
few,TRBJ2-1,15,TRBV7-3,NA,TGTGCCAGCAGCGTTACAGGAACAGGCTACAATGAGCAGTTCTTC,CASSVTGTGYNEQFF
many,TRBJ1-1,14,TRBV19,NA,TGTGCCAGTAGTATGGTCGGAGTGAACACTGAAGCTTTCTTT,CASSMVGVNTEAFF
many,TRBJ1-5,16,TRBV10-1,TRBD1,TGCGCCAGCAGGCCGACAGGGGAGGTGAGCAATCAGCCCCAGCATTTT,CASRPTGEVSNQPQHF
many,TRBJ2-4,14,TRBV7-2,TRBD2,TGTGCCAGCAGCACCGCCGGGGGGGGAAACATTCAGTACTTC,CASSTAGGGNIQYF
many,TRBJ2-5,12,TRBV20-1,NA,TGCAGTGCTAGAGATTTCGGAAAGACCCAGTACTTC,CSARDFGKTQYF
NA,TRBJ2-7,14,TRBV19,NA,TGTGCCAGTAGAGAAGACCCGGGCTCCTACGAGCAGTACTTC,CASREDPGSYEQYF
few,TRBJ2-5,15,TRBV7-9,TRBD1,TGTGCCAGCAGCTTAATGGGAGCAGGGGGAGAGACCCAGTACTTC,CASSLMGAGGETQYF
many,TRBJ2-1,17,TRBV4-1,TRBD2,TGCGCCAGCAGCCGCGGGGGGCTAGCGGTTATGGGAAATGAGCAGTTCTTC,CASSRGGLAVMGNEQFF
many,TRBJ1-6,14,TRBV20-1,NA,TGCAGTGCTAGAGTGGTCAGGGCGGATTCACCCCTCCACTTT,CSARVVRADSPLHF
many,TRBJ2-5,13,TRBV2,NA,TGTGCCAGCACGGAGGGGGCCGCACAGACCCAGTACTTC,CASTEGAAQTQYF
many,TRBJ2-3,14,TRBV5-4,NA,TGTGCCAGCAGCTTGGGGGCTAGCGTCGGTACGCAGTATTTT,CASSLGASVGTQYF
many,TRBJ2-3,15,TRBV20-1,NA,TGCAGTGCCCTCCCCAGGGGTATAGAGATGAATACGCAGTATTTT,CSALPRGIEMNTQYF
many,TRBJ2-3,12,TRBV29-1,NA,TGCAGCGTTGGGCCGCCGGCGGATACGCAGTATTTT,CSVGPPADTQYF
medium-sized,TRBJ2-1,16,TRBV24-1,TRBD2,TGTGCCACCAGTGATTCTAGCGGGCCCTCCTACAATGAGCAGTTCTTC,CATSDSSGPSYNEQFF
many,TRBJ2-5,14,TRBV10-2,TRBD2,TGCGCCAGTGGGTTTAGCGGGAGAAGGGAGACCCAGTACTTC,CASGFSGRRETQYF
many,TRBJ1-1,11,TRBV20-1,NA,TGCAGTGCTCGGGCCGTGAATGAAGCTTTCTTT,CSARAVNEAFF
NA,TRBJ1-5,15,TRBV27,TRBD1,TGTGCCAGCAGACCCGGACAGGAAAGCAATCAGCCCCAGCATTTT,CASRPGQESNQPQHF
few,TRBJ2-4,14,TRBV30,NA,TGTGCCTGGAGAGACTCTCCCTCCGGGGGCATTCAGTACTTC,CAWRDSPSGGIQYF
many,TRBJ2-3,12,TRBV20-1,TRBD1,TGCAGTGGTCAGGGGGGCACAGATACGCAGTATTTT,CSGQGGTDTQYF
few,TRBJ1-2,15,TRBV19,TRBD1,TGTGCCAGTAGCATTGGAAGCCCGACAGGGAATGGCTACACCTTC,CASSIGSPTGNGYTF
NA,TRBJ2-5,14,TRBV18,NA,TGTGCCAGCTCACCTTGGGCAGCTCAAGAGACCCAGTACTTC,CASSPWAAQETQYF
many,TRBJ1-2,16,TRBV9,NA,TGTGCCAGCAGCGTAGCCGGAACCGGGGCGGACTATGGCTACACCTTC,CASSVAGTGADYGYTF
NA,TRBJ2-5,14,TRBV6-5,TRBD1,TGTGCCAGCAGTTACGGGACAGAGCAAGAGACCCAGTACTTC,CASSYGTEQETQYF
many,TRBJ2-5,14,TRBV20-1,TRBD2,TGCAGTGCTAGGACCGGGACTAGCGGGGAGACCCAGTACTTC,CSARTGTSGETQYF
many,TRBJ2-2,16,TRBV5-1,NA,TGCGCCAGCAGCTTGAGTCAGACCTCGAACACCGGGGAGCTGTTTTTT,CASSLSQTSNTGELFF
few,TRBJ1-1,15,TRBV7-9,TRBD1,TGTGCCAGCAGCACAGGGACAGCCGGAGGCACTGAAGCTTTCTTT,CASSTGTAGGTEAFF
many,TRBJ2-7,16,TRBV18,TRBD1,TGTGCCAGCTCACCACCATCAGCGGGACAGGGTAACGAGCAGTACTTC,CASSPPSAGQGNEQYF
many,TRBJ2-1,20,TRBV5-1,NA,TGCGCCAGCAGCTTGGTGGTGGAGACCCATCTGAAACCTAAATACAATGAGCAGTTCTTC,CASSLVVETHLKPKYNEQFF
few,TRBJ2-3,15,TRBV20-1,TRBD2,TGCAGTGCTACTGGGACTAGCGGGGAAGGGGGTACGCAGTATTTT,CSATGTSGEGGTQYF
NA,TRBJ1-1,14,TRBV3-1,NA,TGTGCCAGCAGCGAGCCGGGTTTGAACACTGAAGCTTTCTTT,CASSEPGLNTEAFF
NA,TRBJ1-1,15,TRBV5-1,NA,TGCGCCAGCAGCTTGTCGGCAGCAATGAACACTGAAGCTTTCTTT,CASSLSAAMNTEAFF
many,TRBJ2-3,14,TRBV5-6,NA,TGTGCCAGCTCTAGAGGGGCGCTCGGAGATACGCAGTATTTT,CASSRGALGDTQYF
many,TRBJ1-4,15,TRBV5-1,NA,TGCGCCAGCACCCGGATACCTGCAACTAATGAAAAACTGTTTTTT,CASTRIPATNEKLFF
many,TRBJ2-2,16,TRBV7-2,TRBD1,TGTGCCAGCAGCTTAGTCGGACAGGGGGCGGTCGGGGAGCTGTTTTTT,CASSLVGQGAVGELFF
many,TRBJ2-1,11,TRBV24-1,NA,TGTGCCACCAGTGATCTCGATGAGCAGTTCTTC,CATSDLDEQFF
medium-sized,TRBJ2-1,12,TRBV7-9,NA,TGTGCCAGCAGCTTAGAACGGGATGAGCAGTTCTTC,CASSLERDEQFF
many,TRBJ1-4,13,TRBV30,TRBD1,TGTGCCTGGAGGGGACAGGAGTTCGGAAAACTGTTTTTT,CAWRGQEFGKLFF
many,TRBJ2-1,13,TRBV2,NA,TGTGCGAGCGTGGAACTAGCCTTCAATGAGCAGTTCTTC,CASVELAFNEQFF
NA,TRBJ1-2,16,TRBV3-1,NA,TGTGCCAGCAGCCAATCCTCCGGGGCATCTAACTATGGCTACACCTTC,CASSQSSGASNYGYTF
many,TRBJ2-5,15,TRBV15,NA,TGTGCCACCAGCAGAGATAGCGGCGGCCAAGAGACCCAGTACTTC,CATSRDSGGQETQYF
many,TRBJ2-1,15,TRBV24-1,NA,TGTGCCACCAGTGTTGGAGGGACAACCTACAATGAGCAGTTCTTC,CATSVGGTTYNEQFF
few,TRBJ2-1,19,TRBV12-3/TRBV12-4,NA,TGTGCCAGCAGTTTGATTGGACAGGGCCCTAGCGGGGTAAGTGATGAGCAGTTCTTC,CASSLIGQGPSGVSDEQFF
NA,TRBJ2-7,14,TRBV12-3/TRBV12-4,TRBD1,TGTGCCAGCAGTCACGTCGGACAGGGTTACGAGCAGTACTTC,CASSHVGQGYEQYF